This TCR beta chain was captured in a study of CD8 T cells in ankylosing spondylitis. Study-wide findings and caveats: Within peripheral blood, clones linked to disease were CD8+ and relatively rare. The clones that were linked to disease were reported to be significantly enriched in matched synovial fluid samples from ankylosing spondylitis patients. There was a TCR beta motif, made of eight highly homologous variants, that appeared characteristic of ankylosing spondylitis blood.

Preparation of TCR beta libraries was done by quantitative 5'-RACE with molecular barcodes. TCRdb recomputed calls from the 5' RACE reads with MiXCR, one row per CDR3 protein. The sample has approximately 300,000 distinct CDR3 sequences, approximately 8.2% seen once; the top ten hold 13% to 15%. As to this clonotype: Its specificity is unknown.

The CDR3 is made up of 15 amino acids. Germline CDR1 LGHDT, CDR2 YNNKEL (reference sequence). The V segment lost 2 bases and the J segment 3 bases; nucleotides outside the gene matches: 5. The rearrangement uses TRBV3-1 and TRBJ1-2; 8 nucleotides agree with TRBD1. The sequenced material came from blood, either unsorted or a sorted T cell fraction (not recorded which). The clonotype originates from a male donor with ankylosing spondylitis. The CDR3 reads CASSQHPGQDYGYTF. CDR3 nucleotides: TGTGCCAGCAGCCAACATCCGGGACAGGACTATGGCTACACCTTC.